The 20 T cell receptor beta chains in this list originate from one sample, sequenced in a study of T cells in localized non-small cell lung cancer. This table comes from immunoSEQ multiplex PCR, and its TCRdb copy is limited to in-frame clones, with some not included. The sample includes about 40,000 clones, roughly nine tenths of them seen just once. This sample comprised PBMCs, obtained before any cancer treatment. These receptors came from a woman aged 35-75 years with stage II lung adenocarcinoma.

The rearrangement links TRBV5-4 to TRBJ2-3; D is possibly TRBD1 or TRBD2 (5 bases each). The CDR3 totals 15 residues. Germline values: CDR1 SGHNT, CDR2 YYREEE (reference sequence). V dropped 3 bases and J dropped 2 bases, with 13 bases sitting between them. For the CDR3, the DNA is TGTGCCAGCAGCTCTGGGACGGTACACACAGATACGCAGTATTTT. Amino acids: CASSSGTVHTDTQYF.

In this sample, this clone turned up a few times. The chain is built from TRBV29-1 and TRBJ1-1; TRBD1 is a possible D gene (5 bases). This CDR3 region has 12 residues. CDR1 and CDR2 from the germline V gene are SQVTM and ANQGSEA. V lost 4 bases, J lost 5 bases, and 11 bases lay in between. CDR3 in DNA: TGCAGCGTTGTGCAGGGTGTAACTGAAGCTTTCTTT. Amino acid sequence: CSVVQGVTEAFF.

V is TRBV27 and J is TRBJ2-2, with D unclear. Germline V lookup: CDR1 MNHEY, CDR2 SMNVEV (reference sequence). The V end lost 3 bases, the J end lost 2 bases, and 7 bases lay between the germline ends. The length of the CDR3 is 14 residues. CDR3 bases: TGTGCCAGCAGTTTCTCGCTAAACACCGGGGAGCTGTTTTTT. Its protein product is CASSFSLNTGELFF.

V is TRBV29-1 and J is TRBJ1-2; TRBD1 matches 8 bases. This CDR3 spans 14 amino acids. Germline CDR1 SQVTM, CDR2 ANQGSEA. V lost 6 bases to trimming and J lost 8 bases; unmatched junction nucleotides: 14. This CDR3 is CSVDRVEVTEGYTF. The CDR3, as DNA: TGCAGCGTGGACAGGGTGGAGGTAACTGAGGGCTACACCTTC.

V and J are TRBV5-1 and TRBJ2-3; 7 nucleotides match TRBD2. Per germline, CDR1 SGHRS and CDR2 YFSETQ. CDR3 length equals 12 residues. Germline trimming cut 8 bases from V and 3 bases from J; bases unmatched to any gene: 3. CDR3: CASSGGTDTQYF. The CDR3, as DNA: TGCGCCAGTTCCGGGGGGACAGATACGCAGTATTTT.

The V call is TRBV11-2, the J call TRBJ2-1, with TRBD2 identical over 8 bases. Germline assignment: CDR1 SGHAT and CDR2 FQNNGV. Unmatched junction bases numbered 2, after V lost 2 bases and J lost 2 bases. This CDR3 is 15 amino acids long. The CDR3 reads CASSLYGRAYNEQFF. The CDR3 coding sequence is TGTGCCAGCAGCTTATACGGGAGGGCCTACAATGAGCAGTTCTTC.

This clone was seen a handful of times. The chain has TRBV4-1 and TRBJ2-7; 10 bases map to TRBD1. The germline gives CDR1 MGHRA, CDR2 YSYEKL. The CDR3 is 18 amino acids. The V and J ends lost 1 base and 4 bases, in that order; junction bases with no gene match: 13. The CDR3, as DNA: TGCGCCAGCAGCCAAGCCAAAGGGACAGGGGAGGGACGATACGAGCAGTACTTC. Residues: CASSQAKGTGEGRYEQYF.

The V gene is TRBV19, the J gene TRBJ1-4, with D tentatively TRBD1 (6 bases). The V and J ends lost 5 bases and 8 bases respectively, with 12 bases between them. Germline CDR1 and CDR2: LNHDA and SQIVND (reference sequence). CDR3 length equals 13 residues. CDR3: CASSADDREKLFF. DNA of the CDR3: TGTGCCAGTAGTGCAGACGACAGGGAAAAACTGTTTTTT.

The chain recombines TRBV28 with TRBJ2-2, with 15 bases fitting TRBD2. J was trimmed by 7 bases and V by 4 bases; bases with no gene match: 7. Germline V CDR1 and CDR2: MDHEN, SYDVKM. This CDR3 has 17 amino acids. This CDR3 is CASSSRGLAGGHGELFF. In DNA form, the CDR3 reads TGTGCCAGCAGTTCCAGGGGACTAGCGGGGGGCCACGGGGAGCTGTTTTTT.

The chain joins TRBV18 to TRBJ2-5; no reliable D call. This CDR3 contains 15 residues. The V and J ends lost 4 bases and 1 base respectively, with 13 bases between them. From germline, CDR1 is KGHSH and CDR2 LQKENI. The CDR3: CASSQPGDGQETQYF. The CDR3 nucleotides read TGTGCCAGCTCACAACCAGGCGACGGCCAAGAGACCCAGTACTTC.

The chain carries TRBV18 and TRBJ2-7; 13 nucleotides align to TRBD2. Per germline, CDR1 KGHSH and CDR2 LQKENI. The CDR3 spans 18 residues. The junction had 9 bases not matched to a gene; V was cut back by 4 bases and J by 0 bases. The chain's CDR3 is CASSLQGGTSGNSYEQYF. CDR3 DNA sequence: TGTGCCAGCTCACTACAGGGAGGGACTAGCGGGAACTCCTACGAGCAGTACTTC. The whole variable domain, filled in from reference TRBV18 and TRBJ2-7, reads NAGVMQNPRHLVRRRGQEARLRCSPMKGHSHVYWYRQLPEEGLKFMVYLQKENIIDESGMPKERFSAEFPKEGPSILRIQQVVRGDSAAYFCASSLQGGTSGNSYEQYFGPGTRLTVT.

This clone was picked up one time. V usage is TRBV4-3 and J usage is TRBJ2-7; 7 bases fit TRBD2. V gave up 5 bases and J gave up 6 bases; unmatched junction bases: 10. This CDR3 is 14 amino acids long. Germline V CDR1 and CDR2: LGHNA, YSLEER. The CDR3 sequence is CASSFGLGSREQYF. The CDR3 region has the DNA TGCGCCAGCAGCTTTGGACTAGGGTCACGCGAGCAGTACTTC.

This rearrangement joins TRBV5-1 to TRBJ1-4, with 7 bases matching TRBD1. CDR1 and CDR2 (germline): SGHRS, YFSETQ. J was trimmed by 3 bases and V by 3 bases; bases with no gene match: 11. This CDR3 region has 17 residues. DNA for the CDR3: TGCGCCAGCAGCTCGGGCCGAGGGGGCAAGGCTAATGAAAAACTGTTTTTT. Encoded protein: CASSSGRGGKANEKLFF.

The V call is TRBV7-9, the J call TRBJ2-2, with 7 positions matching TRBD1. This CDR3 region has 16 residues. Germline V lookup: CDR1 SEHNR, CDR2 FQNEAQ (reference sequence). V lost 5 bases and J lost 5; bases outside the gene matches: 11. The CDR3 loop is CASSLLGTAQTGELFF. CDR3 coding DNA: TGTGCCAGCAGCCTACTCGGGACAGCACAAACCGGGGAGCTGTTTTTT.

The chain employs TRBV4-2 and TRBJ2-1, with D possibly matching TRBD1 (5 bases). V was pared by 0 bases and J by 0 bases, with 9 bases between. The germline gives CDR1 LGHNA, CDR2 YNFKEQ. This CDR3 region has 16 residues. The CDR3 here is CASSQEGVSSYNEQFF. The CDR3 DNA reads TGTGCCAGCAGCCAAGAAGGGGTGAGCTCCTACAATGAGCAGTTCTTC.

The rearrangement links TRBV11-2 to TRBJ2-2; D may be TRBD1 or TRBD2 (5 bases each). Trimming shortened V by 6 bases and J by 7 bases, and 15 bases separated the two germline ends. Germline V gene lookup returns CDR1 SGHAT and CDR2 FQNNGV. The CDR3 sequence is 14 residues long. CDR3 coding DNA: TGTGCCAGCAGTCCAAACACTGGGGGCGGGGAGCTGTTTTTT. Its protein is CASSPNTGGGELFF.

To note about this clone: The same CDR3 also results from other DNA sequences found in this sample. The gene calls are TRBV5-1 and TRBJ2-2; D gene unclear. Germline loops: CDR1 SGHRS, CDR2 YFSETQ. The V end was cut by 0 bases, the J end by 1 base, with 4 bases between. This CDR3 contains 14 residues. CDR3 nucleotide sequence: TGCGCCAGCAGCTTGGGACAGAACACCGGGGAGCTGTTTTTT. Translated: CASSLGQNTGELFF.

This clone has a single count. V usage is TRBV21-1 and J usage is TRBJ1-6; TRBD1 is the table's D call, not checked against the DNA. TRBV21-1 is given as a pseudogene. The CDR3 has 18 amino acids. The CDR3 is CASSKAGTGFNYNSPLHF. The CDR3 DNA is TGTGCCAGCAGCAAAGCGGGAACAGGATTCAATTATAATTCACCCCTCCACTTT.

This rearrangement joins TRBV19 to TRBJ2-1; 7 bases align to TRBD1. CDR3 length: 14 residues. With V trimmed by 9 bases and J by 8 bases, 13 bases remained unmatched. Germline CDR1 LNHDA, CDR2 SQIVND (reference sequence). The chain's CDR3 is CASRRDRDFDEQFF. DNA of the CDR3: TGTGCCAGCCGCCGGGACAGAGATTTCGATGAGCAGTTCTTC.

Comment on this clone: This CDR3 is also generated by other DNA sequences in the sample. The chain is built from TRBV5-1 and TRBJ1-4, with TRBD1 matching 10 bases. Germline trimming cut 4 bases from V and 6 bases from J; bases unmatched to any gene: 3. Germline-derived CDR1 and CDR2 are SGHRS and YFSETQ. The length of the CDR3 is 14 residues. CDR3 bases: TGCGCCAGCAGCCCCGGGACAGGGGATGAAAAACTGTTTTTT. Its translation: CASSPGTGDEKLFF.